A selection of T cell receptor beta chains follows, all from one sample in a study of tumor-infiltrating lymphocytes in primary liver carcinoma. TCRdb ran MiXCR on the multiplex PCR reads and lists one entry per CDR3 protein. The data contain about 200,000 distinct CDR3 sequences, 85% of them singletons. The sample comprised tumor tissue from primary liver carcinoma. These TCRs come from a man aged 35 to 55 with primary liver carcinoma and hepatitis B virus infection. Each CDR3 is given with its conserved first and last residue. A D gene is named only where the DNA matches it firmly. The size entry is marked missing in some rows and otherwise reads once, few, many or a size class.

v_call	clone_size	j_call	d_call	cdr3_nt	cdr3_aa
TRBV5-1	.	TRBJ2-3	.	TGCGCCAGCAGTAATCAGGAGGGCACAGATACGCAGTATTTT	CASSNQEGTDTQYF
TRBV5-1	.	TRBJ2-1	.	TGCGCCAGCAGCTTGGATGCGGACGCAGTGGGAGTCGAGCAGTTCTTC	CASSLDADAVGVEQFF
TRBV5-1	.	TRBJ1-4	.	TGCGCCAGCAGTTTGGAAGGCCGACCGAATGAAAAACTGTTTTTT	CASSLEGRPNEKLFF
TRBV28	.	TRBJ1-6	.	TGTGCCTGTTCCCGGGATTCGGATTCACCCCTCCACTTC	CACSRDSDSPLHF
TRBV6-1	few	TRBJ2-7	TRBD2	TGTGCCAGCAGTGAAGGGACCGGCGGGGGTAACGCGTACGAGCAGTACTTC	CASSEGTGGGNAYEQYF
TRBV6-2/TRBV6-3	.	TRBJ2-1	.	TGTGCCAGCAGCCCCGGCTGGGACGGACTCGACATTGAGCAGTTCTTC	CASSPGWDGLDIEQFF
TRBV29-1	once	TRBJ1-1	.	TGCAGCGTTTCCATAGGGTGGGGCATGAACACCGAAGTTTTCTTT	CSVSIGWGMNTEVFF
TRBV11-2	.	TRBJ2-5	TRBD2	TGTGCCAGCATCCCTAGCTCAATGCAGGGTACTGGGCGGGAGACTCAGTACTTC	CASIPSSMQGTGRETQYF
TRBV4-3	medium-sized	TRBJ2-7	TRBD1	TGCGCCAGCAGCCAAGAAGCACCCGGGACAGGGCGGTACGAGCAGTACTTC	CASSQEAPGTGRYEQYF
TRBV29-1	.	TRBJ2-5	.	TGCAGCGTTTGGGGGGAACAAGAGAGCCAGTACTTC	CSVWGEQESQYF
TRBV10-3	once	TRBJ1-5	.	TGTGCCATCAGTGAGTCGACTGGTCAGCCCCTGCATTTT	CAISESTGQPLHF
TRBV4-3	.	TRBJ2-3	.	TGCGCCAGCAGCCAACGGGCTTCCATAGATACGCAATATTTT	CASSQRASIDTQYF
TRBV28	.	TRBJ2-7	TRBD1	TGTGCCGGCAGTTTACAGGGGCCCATGGGGCAGTACTTC	CAGSLQGPMGQYF
TRBV5-1	.	TRBJ2-1	TRBD2	TGCGCCAGCCCTCTTCTAGCGGGAGGTTATGAGCAGTTGTTC	CASPLLAGGYEQLF
TRBV5-6	.	TRBJ2-1	.	TGTGCCAGCAGCTTGGTTGCGGGAGTTGGGGGCAATGAGCAGATCTTC	CASSLVAGVGGNEQIF
TRBV6-6	once	TRBJ2-7	TRBD2	TGTGTCAACACCCCACTCTTAGCGGGAGGGAGAAACGAGCAGTACTTC	CVNTPLLAGGRNEQYF
TRBV3-1	.	TRBJ2-3	.	TGTGCCAGCAGCCCTAGGTATAGAGATACGCAGTATTTT	CASSPRYRDTQYF
TRBV4-2	.	TRBJ2-1	TRBD1	TGTACCAGCAGCCAAGATCAGGGCCCGGGACAGGACAATGAGCAGTTCTTC	CTSSQDQGPGQDNEQFF
TRBV6-5	.	TRBJ1-1	.	TGTGCCAGTAGGCCATGCGGTAGGGACACTGAAGCTTTCTTT	CASRPCGRDTEAFF
TRBV29-1	.	TRBJ1-1	TRBD1	TGCAGCGTTGCAGGGGGCTGGGGGACGAACACTGAAACATTCTTT	CSVAGGWGTNTETFF
TRBV7-8	.	TRBJ2-3	.	TGTGCCAACAGTCCTGCCAGGTGGGCAGATACGCAGTATTTT	CANSPARWADTQYF
TRBV12-3/TRBV12-4	.	TRBJ1-6	.	TGTACCAGCAGCTCAACAGTACATAATTCACCCCACCACTTT	CTSSSTVHNSPHHF
TRBV5-4	.	TRBJ2-1	TRBD2	TGTGCCAGTAGCTTGGAGGGCGGGAGCCACAGTGAGCAGTTCTTC	CASSLEGGSHSEQFF
TRBV28	.	TRBJ2-7	.	TGTCCCAGCAGTTTACCGGGCTACGAGCAGTACTTC	CPSSLPGYEQYF
TRBV4-2	.	TRBJ2-5	TRBD2	TGTGCCAGCGGCCCCAGTTGGACTAGTCTAGTGACCTTTGGAGAGAGCCAGTACTTC	CASGPSWTSLVTFGESQYF
TRBV4-2	.	TRBJ2-5	TRBD1	TGTACCAGCAACCAAGACGGGACAGGGGGGCAAGAGACCCAGTACTTC	CTSNQDGTGGQETQYF
TRBV4-2	once	TRBJ2-3	TRBD2	TGTGCCAGCAGCCAATGGGTACCGGGAGGGCCGGTTGGGAAAGATACGCAGTATTTT	CASSQWVPGGPVGKDTQYF
TRBV6-5	.	TRBJ2-6	.	TGTGCCAGCACTTACTCATGGGGCTCTGTGGCCAACGTCCTGACTTTC	CASTYSWGSVANVLTF
TRBV2	few	TRBJ2-1	.	TGTGCCAGCAGTTTTGCAAGCTCCTACAATGAGCAGTTCTTC	CASSFASSYNEQFF
TRBV12-3/TRBV12-4	.	TRBJ2-5	.	TGTGCCAACAGTTTATCCGAGGTGGAGACCCAGTACTTC	CANSLSEVETQYF
TRBV29-1	.	TRBJ2-7	.	TGCAGCGTCGACCGGACGGGGATAGTAGGAAGCTACGAGCAGTACTTC	CSVDRTGIVGSYEQYF
TRBV30	.	TRBJ2-1	TRBD2	TGTGCCTGGCATGGCGGGAGGTTGCCGTTCTTC	CAWHGGRLPFF
TRBV12-3/TRBV12-4	.	TRBJ1-1	.	TGTGCCAGCTGTTTATCCACTGAAGCTTTCTTT	CASCLSTEAFF
TRBV29-1	.	TRBJ2-2	TRBD1	TGCAGCGTTGAAGGGTTGGACAGGGTGGGCACCAGGGAACTGTTTTTC	CSVEGLDRVGTRELFF
TRBV4-3	.	TRBJ2-3	.	TGCGCCCGCAGCCAAGATCACGGTACAAATACGCAGTATTTT	CARSQDHGTNTQYF
TRBV14	.	TRBJ2-1	.	TGTGCCAGCAGCCAAGAGGGTCAGGGGACGGCGTACAATAAGCAGTTCTTC	CASSQEGQGTAYNKQFF
TRBV4-1	many	TRBJ2-7	TRBD1	TGCGCCAGCAGCCCGCCGGACAGGCTCTCCTACGAGCAGTACTTC	CASSPPDRLSYEQYF
TRBV29-1	.	TRBJ1-1	TRBD1	TGCAACGTTGCAGGGGGTTGGGGGATGAACACTGTAGCTTTCTTT	CNVAGGWGMNTVAFF
TRBV4-2	.	TRBJ1-2	.	TGTGCCAGCAGTCGAGAAACCGCCCAGGGGTTTAACTATGGCTACACCTTC	CASSRETAQGFNYGYTF
TRBV30	once	TRBJ1-2	.	TGTGCCTGGACGTCAACTAACTATGACTACGCCTTC	CAWTSTNYDYAF
TRBV10-3	.	TRBJ2-5	.	TGTGCCATCGGAGGGGGGTGCCTACAAGAGACCCAGTACTTC	CAIGGGCLQETQYF
TRBV9	many	TRBJ1-1	.	TGTGCCAGCAGCCCTCCCACAGGGATGGGTGAAGCTTTCTTT	CASSPPTGMGEAFF
TRBV4-2	.	TRBJ2-6	.	TGTACCAACAGCCAAGAAGCAAGCTCTGGGGCCAACGTCCCGACTTTC	CTNSQEASSGANVPTF
TRBV30	many	TRBJ2-7	.	TGTGCCTGCCACCGGGACTCAGGGGGCGAGCAGTACTTC	CACHRDSGGEQYF
TRBV4-2	.	TRBJ1-1	.	TGTGCCATCAGCACAAACCAGAGAGGCGCTGAAGCTTTATTT	CAISTNQRGAEALF
TRBV11-1	.	TRBJ2-3	TRBD2	TGTGTCAGCAGCTTAGCGGGAAGAAGCACAAATACGCAGTATTTT	CVSSLAGRSTNTQYF
TRBV14	medium-sized	TRBJ2-1	.	TGTGCCAGCAGCCAAAATCTCGACACCAGTGAGCAGTTCTTC	CASSQNLDTSEQFF
TRBV29-1	.	TRBJ2-5	.	TGCAGCCTCGCGACTTTGCAAGAGACCCAGTACTTC	CSLATLQETQYF
TRBV6-1	once	TRBJ2-1	TRBD2	TGTGTCAACAGGACTAGCGGCATCATTAACAATGAGCAGTTCTTC	CVNRTSGIINNEQFF
TRBV4-1	.	TRBJ2-3	TRBD2	TGCGCCAGCAGCCAAGATGGGGGACTAGCGGGAGGACCAGATACGCAGTATTTT	CASSQDGGLAGGPDTQYF
TRBV12-3/TRBV12-4	.	TRBJ2-6	.	TGTGCCAGCAGTCGGACCCGACTAGTCACTGGTCGGGCCACTGGGGCCAACGTCCTGACTTTC	CASSRTRLVTGRATGANVLTF
TRBV5-5	.	TRBJ1-2	.	TGTGCCAGCAGCTACGCGGGCTATGGTTGCACCTTC	CASSYAGYGCTF
TRBV11-2	few	TRBJ2-1	.	TGTGCCAGCAAAATCTGCGGGATCTCCTACAATGAGCAGTTCTTC	CASKICGISYNEQFF
TRBV4-3	.	TRBJ1-1	.	TGTGCCAGCAGCCTCTGGGGGTTTACTGAAGCTTTCTTT	CASSLWGFTEAFF
TRBV5-8	many	TRBJ1-1	.	TGTGCCAGCAGCTTGTCAAGGGGGGGCAGAGTAGCTTTCTTT	CASSLSRGGRVAFF